Presented here are 21 T cell receptor beta chains from one specimen sequenced in a study of vaccination and CD4 T cells after COVID-19. Their antigens are not known. Cultured CD4+ T cells had their DNA profiled by the Oncomine TCR Beta short-read assay. TCRdb redid the calling of the PCR reads with MiXCR, one entry per CDR3 protein. This table has approximately 15,000 distinct CDR3 sequences, under 60% appearing once. As to treatment: roughly 11-day PBMC culture with coronavirus spike peptide pools or control peptides (ViraFEST assay). The sample comprised CD4+ T cells from blood, cultured in vitro. The receptors were gathered from a human donor who had recovered from COVID-19.

V is TRBV6-2 or TRBV6-3 and J is TRBJ2-1; a weak D match, TRBD2 (5 bases). Germline V gives CDR1 MNHEY, CDR2 SVGEGT. V shed 5 bases and J shed 1 base, with 18 bases lying between them. The CDR3 loop spans 17 amino acids. The CDR3 here is CASSPYRGGLSYNEQFF. As DNA, the CDR3 is TGTGCCAGCAGTCCCTACCGTGGCGGGCTTTCCTACAATGAGCAGTTCTTC.

V gene TRBV19 combines with J gene TRBJ1-1; 9 positions match TRBD1. With 6 bases clipped from V and 4 bases from J, the junction kept 15 bases outside the gene matches. The CDR3 runs to 17 residues. Per the germline V gene, CDR1 is LNHDA and CDR2 is SQIVND (reference sequence). The CDR3 DNA follows: TGTGCCAGTAGGCTTACCGGGACAGGGTTGTCTGCCACTGAAGCTTTCTTT. It codes for CASRLTGTGLSATEAFF.

The chain is built from TRBV24-1 and TRBJ2-3; D gene uncertain. CDR1 is KGHDR, CDR2 SFDVKD, per germline. The CDR3 has 13 residues. V was clipped by 9 bases and J by 2 bases, with 11 bases between them. CDR3 DNA: TGTGCCACCGGCTCGGGTACCACAGATACGCAGTATTTT. Its protein product is CATGSGTTDTQYF.

V and J are TRBV15 and TRBJ2-2, with D perhaps TRBD1 (6 bases). Between the trimmed V and J ends, which lost 0 bases and 4 bases, there was a span of 9 bases. Germline CDR1 reads LNHNV; CDR2 reads YYDKDF (reference sequence). This CDR3 comprises 15 residues. The CDR3 region is CATSRDGQITGELFF. CDR3 nucleotides: TGTGCCACCAGCAGAGATGGACAGATCACCGGGGAGCTGTTTTTT. The complete variable domain, with remaining parts taken from reference TRBV15 and TRBJ2-2, reads DAMVIQNPRYQVTQFGKPVTLSCSQTLNHNVMYWYQQKSSQAPKLLFHYYDKDFNNEADTPDNFQSRRPNTSFCFLDIRSPGLGDTAMYLCATSRDGQITGELFFGEGSRLTVL.

V gene TRBV6-5 combines with J gene TRBJ2-7, with 7 positions matching TRBD1. The CDR3 length is 14 residues. Germline-derived CDR1 and CDR2 are MNHEY and SVGAGI. Trimming took 3 bases from V and 6 from J; bases not matched to a gene: 8. As DNA, the CDR3 is TGTGCCAGCAGTTATAGGGGGCCGGGCTCCGAGCAGTACTTC. Its protein product is CASSYRGPGSEQYF.

Note on this clonotype: It is unclear where the CDR3 begins or ends on the DNA, so no DNA is shown, and the CDR3 is as TCRdb lists it. The V gene is TRBV6-1, the J gene TRBJ2-7; the DNA was not compared with TRBD2, the D call given in the table. Germline V lookup: CDR1 MNHNS, CDR2 SASEGT. 23 amino acids form the CDR3, both terminal residues included. CDR3: CASTNQTSMYLCASRTLPDPQYF.

A few counts support this clonotype. V and J are TRBV5-4 and TRBJ1-2; 8 positions agree with TRBD1. V shed 1 base, J shed 2 bases, and the junction held 4 bases outside the gene matches. Germline V gene data show CDR1 as SGHNT and CDR2 as YYREEE (reference sequence). The CDR3 contains 15 residues. CDR3 DNA sequence: TGTGCCAGCAGCTTGAGGACAGGGCCCAACTATGGCTACACCTTC. Protein: CASSLRTGPNYGYTF.

This clonotype was seen a handful of times. The chain recombines TRBV6-2 or TRBV6-3 with TRBJ1-5; D unclear. This CDR3 has 17 residues. Germline CDR1 and CDR2: MNHEY and SVGEGT. Deletions cut 4 bases from V and 4 bases from J, with 20 bases between. CDR3 in DNA: TGTGCCAGCAGTTCTCTGTTATACGGATTTAGGAATCAGCCCCAGCATTTT. It encodes CASSSLLYGFRNQPQHF.

The chain has TRBV7-9 and TRBJ1-4, with 9 bases aligning to TRBD1. Germline V gene sequence: CDR1 SEHNR, CDR2 FQNEAQ (reference sequence). The trim removed 1 base at V and 10 bases at J, leaving 10 bases unmatched. The CDR3 length is 16 residues. The CDR3 DNA follows: TGTGCCAGCAGCTTAGAAGTTGGACAGGGGTTTGCAAAACTGTTTTTT. Encoded protein: CASSLEVGQGFAKLFF.

The CDR3 DNA reads TGTGCCAGCAGAACCGGGACAGGGCGTTGGGGGGGCACAGATACGCAGTATTTT. Its translation: CASRTGTGRWGGTDTQYF. The chain uses TRBV6-1 and TRBJ2-3; 9 bases agree with TRBD1. The CDR3 covers 18 residues. Looked up from germline, CDR1 is MNHNS and CDR2 is SASEGT. V lost 6 bases, J lost 1 base, and 14 bases stayed unmatched.

This clonotype was counted once. Given the absence of the conserved phenylalanine or tryptophan at the CDR3 end, a read error is likely. The chain carries TRBV20-1 and TRBJ1-4, with D possibly TRBD1 on 5 matching bases. CDR3 length: 13 residues. Trimming removed 2 bases from V and 8 bases from J, with 12 bases in between. Germline-derived CDR1 and CDR2 are DFQATT and SNEGSKA (reference sequence). The CDR3 region has the DNA TGCAGTGCTAGATTCAGGGAGGGCGAAAAACTGTTTTCT. This codes for CSARFREGEKLFS.

The chain employs TRBV11-3 and TRBJ2-2; 7 nucleotides match TRBD1. V was pared by 0 bases and J by 5 bases, with 3 bases of the junction left unmatched. The V gene's germline CDR1 is SGHNT and CDR2 YENEEA. CDR3 length: 15 amino acids. This CDR3 reads CASSLETGDTGELFF. CDR3 nucleotides: TGTGCCAGCAGCTTAGAAACAGGGGATACCGGGGAGCTGTTTTTT.

The V call is TRBV20-1, the J call TRBJ2-1; D is uncertain. The V and J ends lost 2 bases and 6 bases respectively, with 8 bases between them. The length of the CDR3 is 12 residues. The germline gives CDR1 DFQATT, CDR2 SNEGSKA (reference sequence). In nucleotides, the CDR3 is TGCAGTGCTAGATTCCCTTCCAATGAGCAGTTCTTC. As protein: CSARFPSNEQFF.

For the CDR3, the DNA is TGTGCCAGCAGTTGGACTGGGGGAACTGAAGCTTTCTTT. As protein: CASSWTGGTEAFF. J is TRBJ1-1 and V is TRBV5-4, with D possibly matching TRBD1 (5 bases). Germline loops: CDR1 SGHNT, CDR2 YYREEE (reference sequence). CDR3 size: 13 residues. V shed 5 bases and J shed 5 bases, with 13 bases lying between them.

The chain links TRBV6-1 to TRBJ1-4; D is unclear. The CDR3 sequence is 14 residues long. With 5 bases removed from V and 8 bases from J, the gap between germline ends came to 15 bases. The germline gives CDR1 MNHNS, CDR2 SASEGT. For the CDR3, the DNA is TGTGCCAGCAGTCGCAGCCTATTAGGGGAAAAACTGTTTTTT. Its protein is CASSRSLLGEKLFF.

V gene TRBV10-3 combines with J gene TRBJ2-2; TRBD1 agrees at 10 bases. The germline gives CDR1 ENHRY, CDR2 SYGVKD. The CDR3 has 16 amino acids. Germline trimming cut 5 bases from V and 4 bases from J; bases unmatched to any gene: 7. Here the CDR3 reads CAISPGQGLVTGELFF. The CDR3 bases are TGTGCCATCAGTCCGGGACAGGGGTTGGTCACCGGGGAGCTGTTTTTT.

The chain joins TRBV7-9 to TRBJ2-1, with TRBD2 matching over 13 bases. V lost 7 bases, J lost 10 bases, and 4 bases stayed unmatched. The CDR3 length is 13 residues. Germline CDR1 SEHNR, CDR2 FQNEAQ (reference sequence). CDR3 in amino acids: CASTPGLAGEQFF. The CDR3 DNA is TGTGCCAGCACCCCGGGACTAGCGGGGGAGCAGTTCTTC. Full variable domain (remainder filled in from reference TRBV7-9 and TRBJ2-1): DTGVSQNPRHKITKRGQNVTFRCDPISEHNRLYWYRQTLGQGPEFLTYFQNEAQLEKSRLLSDRFSAERPKGSFSTLEIQRTEQGDSAMYLCASTPGLAGEQFFGPGTRLTVL.

This clonotype has only a few counts. The chain uses TRBV6-1 and TRBJ1-1, with TRBD1 matching over 8 bases. This CDR3 contains 14 residues. The junction had 6 bases not matched to a gene; V was cut back by 5 bases and J by 4 bases. CDR1 is MNHNS, CDR2 SASEGT, per germline. As DNA, the CDR3 is TGTGCCAGCAGTAAGGACAGGGATGGCACTGAAGCTTTCTTT. This encodes CASSKDRDGTEAFF.

The V call is TRBV4-2, the J call TRBJ1-2; D remains unclear. V was trimmed by 0 bases and J by 9 bases, leaving 8 bases between them. The CDR3 runs 12 residues. Germline V gene data show CDR1 as LGHNA and CDR2 as YNFKEQ. CDR3: CASSQDVGSYTF. The CDR3 DNA sequence: TGTGCCAGCAGCCAAGATGTCGGTAGCTACACCTTC.

The gene calls are TRBV9 and TRBJ1-1, with TRBD1 as a possible D gene (6 bases). The CDR3 is made up of 14 amino acids. CDR1 is SGDLS, CDR2 YYNGEE, per germline. Trimming removed 5 bases at V and 4 bases at J, with 15 bases between. The CDR3 coding sequence is TGTGCCAGCAGTCTGACGGGGGCTGGCACTGAAGCTTTCTTT. Its protein product is CASSLTGAGTEAFF.

The chain combines TRBV6-2 or TRBV6-3 with TRBJ2-3; D gene ambiguous. The CDR3 has 16 residues. Germline CDR1 is MNHEY and CDR2 is SVGEGT. The V end lost 2 bases, the J end lost 2 bases, and 14 bases lay between the germline ends. The CDR3 protein is CASSYGDLDSTDTQYF. The CDR3 nucleotides are TGTGCCAGCAGTTACGGCGACCTCGATTCCACAGATACGCAGTATTTT.